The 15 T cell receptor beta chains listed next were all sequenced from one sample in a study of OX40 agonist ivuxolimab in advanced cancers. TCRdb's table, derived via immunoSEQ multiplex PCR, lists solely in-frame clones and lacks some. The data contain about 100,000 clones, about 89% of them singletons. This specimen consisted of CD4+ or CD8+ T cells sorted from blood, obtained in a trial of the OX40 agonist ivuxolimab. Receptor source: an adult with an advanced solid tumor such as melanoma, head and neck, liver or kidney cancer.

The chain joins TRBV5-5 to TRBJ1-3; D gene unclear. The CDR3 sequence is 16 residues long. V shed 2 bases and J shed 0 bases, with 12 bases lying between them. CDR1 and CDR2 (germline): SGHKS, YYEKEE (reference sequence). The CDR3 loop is CASSFADSSSGNTIYF. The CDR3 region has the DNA TGTGCCAGCAGCTTTGCAGACTCTTCCTCTGGAAACACCATATATTTT.

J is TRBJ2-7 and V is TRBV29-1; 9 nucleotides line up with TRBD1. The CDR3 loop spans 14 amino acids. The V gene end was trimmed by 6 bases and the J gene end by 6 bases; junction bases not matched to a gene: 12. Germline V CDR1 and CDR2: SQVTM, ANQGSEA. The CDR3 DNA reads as TGCAGCGTGGCCGTGGGACAGGGCATCTTCGAGCAGTACTTC. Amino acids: CSVAVGQGIFEQYF.

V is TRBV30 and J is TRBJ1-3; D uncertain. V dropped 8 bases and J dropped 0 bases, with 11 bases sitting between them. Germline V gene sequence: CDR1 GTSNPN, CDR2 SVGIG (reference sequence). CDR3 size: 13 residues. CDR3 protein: CAGGRASGNTIYF. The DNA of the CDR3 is TGTGCCGGCGGACGGGCCTCTGGAAACACCATATATTTT. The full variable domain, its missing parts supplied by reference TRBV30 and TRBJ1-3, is SQTIHQWPATLVQPVGSPLSLECTVEGTSNPNLYWYRQAAGRGLQLLFYSVGIGQISSEVPQNLSASRPQDRQFILSSKKLLLSDSGFYLCAGGRASGNTIYFGEGSWLTVV.

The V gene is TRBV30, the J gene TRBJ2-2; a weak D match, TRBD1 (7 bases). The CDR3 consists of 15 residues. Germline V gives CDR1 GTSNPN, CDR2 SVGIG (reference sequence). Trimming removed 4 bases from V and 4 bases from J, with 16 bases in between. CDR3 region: CAWNRGGAGTGELFF. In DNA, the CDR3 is TGTGCCTGGAACAGGGGAGGAGCGGGCACCGGGGAGCTGTTTTTT.

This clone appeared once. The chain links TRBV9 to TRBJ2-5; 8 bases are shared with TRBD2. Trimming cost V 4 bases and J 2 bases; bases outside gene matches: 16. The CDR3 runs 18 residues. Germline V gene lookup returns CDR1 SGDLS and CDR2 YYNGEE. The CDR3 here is CASSSRGRLAGLQETQYF. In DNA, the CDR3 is TGTGCCAGCAGCTCGCGGGGCAGGCTAGCGGGTCTACAAGAGACCCAGTACTTC.

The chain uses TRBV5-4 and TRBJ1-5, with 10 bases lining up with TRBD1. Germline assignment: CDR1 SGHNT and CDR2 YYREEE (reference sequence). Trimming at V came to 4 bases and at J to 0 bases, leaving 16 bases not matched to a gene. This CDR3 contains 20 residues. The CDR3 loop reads CASSGDRGKGNQLSNQPQHF. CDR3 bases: TGTGCCAGCAGCGGGGACAGGGGTAAAGGGAATCAACTTAGCAATCAGCCCCAGCATTTT.

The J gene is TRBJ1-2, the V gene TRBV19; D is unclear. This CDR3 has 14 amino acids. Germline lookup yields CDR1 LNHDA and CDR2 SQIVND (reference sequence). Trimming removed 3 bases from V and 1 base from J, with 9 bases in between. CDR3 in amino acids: CASSIGNSNYGYTF. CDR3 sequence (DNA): TGTGCCAGTAGTATCGGTAACAGTAACTATGGCTACACCTTC.

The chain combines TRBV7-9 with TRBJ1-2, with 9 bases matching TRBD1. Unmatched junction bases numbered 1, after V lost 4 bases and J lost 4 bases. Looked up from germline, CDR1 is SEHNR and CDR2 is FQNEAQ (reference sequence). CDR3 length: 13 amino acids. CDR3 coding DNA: TGTGCCAGCAGCTCGGGACAGGGCTATGGCTACACCTTC. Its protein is CASSSGQGYGYTF.

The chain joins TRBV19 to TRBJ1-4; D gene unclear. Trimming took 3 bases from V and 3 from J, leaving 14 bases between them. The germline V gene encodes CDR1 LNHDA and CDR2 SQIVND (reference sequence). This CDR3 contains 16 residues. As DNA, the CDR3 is TGTGCCAGTAGTATGTTCTCTGCGGCGGCTAATGAAAAACTGTTTTTT. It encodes CASSMFSAAANEKLFF.

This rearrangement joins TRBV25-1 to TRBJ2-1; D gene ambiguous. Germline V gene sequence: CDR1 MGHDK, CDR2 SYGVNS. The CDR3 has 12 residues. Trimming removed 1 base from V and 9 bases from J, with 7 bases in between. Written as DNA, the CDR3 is TGTGCCAGCAGTGAATCTCAAAGTGAGCAGTTCTTC. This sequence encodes CASSESQSEQFF.

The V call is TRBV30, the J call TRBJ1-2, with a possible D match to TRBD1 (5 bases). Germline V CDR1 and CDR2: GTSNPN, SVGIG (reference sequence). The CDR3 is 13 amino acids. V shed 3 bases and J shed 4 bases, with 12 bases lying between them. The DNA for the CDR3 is TGTGCCTGGAGAGGGGATGGTGGCTATGGCTACACCTTC. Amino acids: CAWRGDGGYGYTF.

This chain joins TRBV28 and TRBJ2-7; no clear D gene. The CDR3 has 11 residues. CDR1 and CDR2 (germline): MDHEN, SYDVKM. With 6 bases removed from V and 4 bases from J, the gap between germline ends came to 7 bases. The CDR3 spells CASSPRYEQYF. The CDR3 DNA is TGTGCCAGCAGCCCTCGTTACGAGCAGTACTTC. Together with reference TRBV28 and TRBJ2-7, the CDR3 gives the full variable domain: DVKVTQSSRYLVKRTGEKVFLECVQDMDHENMFWYRQDPGLGLRLIYFSYDVKMKEKGDIPEGYSVSREKKERFSLILESASTNQTSMYLCASSPRYEQYFGPGTRLTVT.

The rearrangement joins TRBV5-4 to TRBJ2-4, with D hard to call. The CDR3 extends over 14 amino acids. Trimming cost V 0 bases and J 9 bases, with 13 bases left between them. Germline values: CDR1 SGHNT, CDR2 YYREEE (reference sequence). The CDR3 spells CASSLDVVWGIQYF. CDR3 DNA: TGTGCCAGCAGCTTGGATGTAGTTTGGGGCATTCAGTACTTC.

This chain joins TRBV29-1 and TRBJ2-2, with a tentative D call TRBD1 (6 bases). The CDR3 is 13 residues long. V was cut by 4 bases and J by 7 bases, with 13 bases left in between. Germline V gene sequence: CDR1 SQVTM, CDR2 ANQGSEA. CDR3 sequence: CSVATRGGGELFF. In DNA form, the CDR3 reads TGCAGCGTTGCCACCAGGGGTGGCGGGGAGCTGTTTTTT.

The CDR3 DNA sequence: TGTGCCAGCAGTGAAGTACCGGGACTAGCGGCCCAAGAGACCCAGTACTTC. Protein: CASSEVPGLAAQETQYF. This chain uses TRBV2 with TRBJ2-5; 11 bases align to TRBD2. The CDR3 sequence is 17 residues long. Germline lookup yields CDR1 SNHLY and CDR2 FYNNEI. The junction had 5 bases not matched to a gene; V was cut back by 1 base and J by 1 base.